Listed here are 27 T cell receptor beta chains from one sample, sequenced in a study of cytomegalovirus exposure and HLA in healthy donors. The study ran its PCR with 60 Vbeta and 13 Jbeta primers. This table comes from immunoSEQ multiplex PCR, and its TCRdb copy is limited to in-frame clones, with some not included. The sample totals 200,000 to 250,000 clones. The specimen was PBMCs. Source of these receptors: a woman in her twenties or thirties in good health and CMV-seropositive.

On this clone itself: A junction end diverges from the germline sequence, so it may reflect a read error. V is TRBV6-5 and J is TRBJ1-4; TRBD1 matches at 9 bases. This CDR3 is 14 amino acids long. CDR1 MNHEY and CDR2 SVGAGI come from the germline V gene. The CDR3 DNA is TGTGCCAGCAGTTACGCTTCCGACCCGGGACAGGGTTTCTTT. Amino acid sequence: CASSYASDPGQGFF.

The J gene is TRBJ2-7, the V gene TRBV4-2, with 7 bases matching TRBD2. This CDR3 has 14 residues. J was trimmed by 9 bases and V by 0 bases; bases with no gene match: 8. CDR1 and CDR2 from the germline V gene are LGHNA and YNFKEQ. The CDR3 DNA reads as TGTGCCAGCAGCCAAGATGGGGGGGACTCCGGGCAGTACTTC. It specifies CASSQDGGDSGQYF.

The V and J genes are TRBV6-5 and TRBJ2-1, with TRBD1 matching 9 bases. The CDR3 is made up of 16 amino acids. The trim removed 0 bases at V and 5 bases at J, leaving 5 bases unmatched. CDR1 and CDR2 from the germline V gene are MNHEY and SVGAGI. In DNA, the CDR3 is TGTGCCAGCAGTTACTCTTCGGGACAGGGCGACAATGAGCAGTTCTTC. Encoded protein: CASSYSSGQGDNEQFF.

This chain joins TRBV18 and TRBJ2-1, with a weak D call TRBD1 (5 bases). There are 15 residues in the CDR3. Germline lookup yields CDR1 KGHSH and CDR2 LQKENI. The ends were cut back, 4 bases at V and 6 bases at J, with 16 bases in the middle. The CDR3 nucleotides are TGTGCCAGCTCACTAGGGCAGGGATCGGTCAATGAGCAGTTCTTC. Protein sequence: CASSLGQGSVNEQFF.

V and J are TRBV6-5 and TRBJ2-1; possibly TRBD2 for D (6 bases). Germline V gene data show CDR1 as MNHEY and CDR2 as SVGAGI. The CDR3 extends over 14 amino acids. The V and J ends lost 10 bases and 3 bases respectively, with 16 bases between them. CDR3 in amino acids: CATKGRYDYNEQFF. The CDR3 DNA reads TGTGCCACTAAAGGGAGGTATGACTACAATGAGCAGTTCTTC.

V is TRBV5-5 and J is TRBJ1-1; tentatively, D is TRBD1 (5 bases). Trimming took 0 bases from V and 10 from J, leaving 13 bases between them. The CDR3 has 13 residues. Germline values: CDR1 SGHKS, CDR2 YYEKEE (reference sequence). The CDR3 reads CASSLAGNRVAFF. The CDR3 nucleotides read TGTGCCAGCAGCTTGGCAGGGAATAGGGTAGCTTTCTTT.

The chain joins TRBV19 to TRBJ1-6; 7 bases align to TRBD1. The germline gives CDR1 LNHDA, CDR2 SQIVND (reference sequence). With 5 bases clipped from V and 9 bases from J, the junction kept 7 bases outside the gene matches. CDR3 size: 14 residues. In nucleotides, the CDR3 is TGTGCCAGTAGTGGAAGACAGGGTACTTCACCCCTCCACTTT. It translates to CASSGRQGTSPLHF.

The rearrangement links TRBV13 to TRBJ1-4; no clear D. The CDR3 length is 13 residues. Trimming cost V 8 bases and J 4 bases, with 11 bases left between them. CDR1 is PRHDT, CDR2 FYEKMQ, per germline (reference sequence). CDR3 amino acids: CASGEGNNEKLFF. The CDR3 DNA follows: TGTGCCAGCGGGGAGGGAAATAATGAAAAACTGTTTTTT.

The chain is built from TRBV19 and TRBJ2-3; D is possibly TRBD1 (5 bases). The germline V gene encodes CDR1 LNHDA and CDR2 SQIVND (reference sequence). This CDR3 has 15 residues. Trimming removed 1 base from V and 0 bases from J, with 8 bases in between. CDR3 sequence: CASSIAQASTDTQYF. CDR3 nucleotide sequence: TGTGCCAGTAGTATAGCACAGGCTAGCACAGATACGCAGTATTTT.

This sequence joins TRBV7-2 and TRBJ2-3; 12 bases agree with TRBD1. The CDR3 is made up of 15 amino acids. CDR1 SGHTA and CDR2 FQGNSA come from the germline V gene. Unmatched junction bases numbered 5, after V lost 8 bases and J lost 2 bases. Here the CDR3 DNA reads TGTGCCAGCTCCATGGGACAGGGGGCCACAGATACGCAGTATTTT. Its protein is CASSMGQGATDTQYF. Variable domain in full (rest from reference TRBV7-2 and TRBJ2-3): GAGVSQSPSNKVTEKGKDVELRCDPISGHTALYWYRQSLGQGLEFLIYFQGNSAPDKSGLPSDRFSAERTGGSVSTLTIQRTQQEDSAVYLCASSMGQGATDTQYFGPGTRLTVL.

This chain connects TRBV7-9 to TRBJ1-2, with D unclear. V lost 2 bases and J 4 bases, leaving 11 bases between the germline ends. The CDR3 is made up of 14 amino acids. Looked up from germline, CDR1 is SEHNR and CDR2 is FQNEAQ (reference sequence). CDR3 in amino acids: CASSLNGEGYGYTF. The DNA for the CDR3 is TGTGCCAGCAGCTTAAACGGGGAAGGCTATGGCTACACCTTC.

This chain joins TRBV14 and TRBJ2-7, with TRBD1 matching 8 bases. Trimming removed 3 bases from V and 2 bases from J; junction bases left unmatched: 3. The germline gives CDR1 SGHDN, CDR2 FVKESK. The length of the CDR3 is 14 residues. CDR3 in amino acids: CASSQGTGPYEQYF. In DNA, the CDR3 is TGTGCCAGCAGCCAGGGGACAGGACCCTACGAGCAGTACTTC.

Worth noting for this clone: This specimen includes other DNA sequences encoding the same CDR3. The V call is TRBV5-1, the J call TRBJ1-2, with TRBD1 as a possible D gene (6 bases). The germline CDR1 and CDR2 sequences are SGHRS and YFSETQ. V shed 1 base and J shed 5 bases, with 9 bases lying between them. The CDR3 is 13 residues long. CDR3 sequence (DNA): TGCGCCAGCAGCTTGCAGGGGAATTATGGCTACACCTTC. Translated: CASSLQGNYGYTF. The whole variable domain, remainder taken from reference TRBV5-1 and TRBJ1-2, is KAGVTQTPRYLIKTRGQQVTLSCSPISGHRSVSWYQQTPGQGLQFLFEYFSETQRNKGNFPGRFSGRQFSNSRSEMNVSTLELGDSALYLCASSLQGNYGYTFGSGTRLTVV.

This chain links TRBV7-2 with TRBJ2-3; tentatively, D is TRBD1 (6 bases). The CDR3 sequence is 15 residues long. Germline assignment: CDR1 SGHTA and CDR2 FQGNSA. Trimming cost V 8 bases and J 1 base, with 16 bases left between them. CDR3 DNA: TGTGCCAGCCAGATGGGGGCAGGGGGCACAGATACGCAGTATTTT. This gives the protein CASQMGAGGTDTQYF.

The chain combines TRBV5-4 with TRBJ2-1; no definite D call. CDR3 length: 13 amino acids. Germline assignment: CDR1 SGHNT and CDR2 YYREEE (reference sequence). The V end was cut by 2 bases, the J end by 4 bases, with 7 bases between. CDR3 amino acids: CASSFSRYNEQFF. The CDR3 DNA reads as TGTGCCAGCAGCTTTAGTAGATACAATGAGCAGTTCTTC.

The rearrangement uses TRBV5-8 and TRBJ1-1; D is unclear. The CDR3 spans 15 residues. The V end was cut by 3 bases, the J end by 6 bases, with 18 bases between. The germline V gene has CDR1 SGHTS and CDR2 YDEGEE. CDR3 sequence: CASSSRPRVGAEAFF. In nucleotides, the CDR3 is TGTGCCAGCAGCTCACGGCCCCGGGTAGGCGCTGAAGCTTTCTTT.

The genes are TRBV18 and TRBJ1-4; 8 bases match TRBD1. This CDR3 is 16 amino acids long. J gave up 0 bases and V 4 bases, and 4 bases lay outside the gene matches. Per the germline V gene, CDR1 is KGHSH and CDR2 is LQKENI. This CDR3 is CASSLGQVATNEKLFF. Written as DNA, the CDR3 is TGTGCCAGCTCACTGGGACAGGTCGCAACTAATGAAAAACTGTTTTTT. The complete variable domain, with remaining parts taken from reference TRBV18 and TRBJ1-4, reads NAGVMQNPRHLVRRRGQEARLRCSPMKGHSHVYWYRQLPEEGLKFMVYLQKENIIDESGMPKERFSAEFPKEGPSILRIQQVVRGDSAAYFCASSLGQVATNEKLFFGSGTQLSVL.

The rearrangement links TRBV28 to TRBJ1-2; D not resolved. V lost 3 bases, J lost 5 bases, and 7 bases lay in between. Germline V CDR1 and CDR2: MDHEN, SYDVKM. The CDR3 totals 12 residues. In DNA form, the CDR3 reads TGTGCCAGCAGTTTGCGGAGGTATGGCTACACCTTC. Amino acid sequence: CASSLRRYGYTF.

V gene TRBV5-1 combines with J gene TRBJ2-7, with TRBD1 identical over 11 bases. The V and J ends lost 4 bases and 5 bases, in that order; junction bases with no gene match: 8. CDR1 and CDR2 from the germline V gene are SGHRS and YFSETQ. The CDR3 has 15 residues. The CDR3 nucleotides read TGCGCCAGCAGCCCGAGGGACAGGGGGTCCCACGAGCAGTACTTC. Protein sequence: CASSPRDRGSHEQYF.

This sequence joins TRBV18 and TRBJ1-2; tentatively, D is TRBD1 (6 bases). V lost 3 bases and J lost 7, with 21 bases in between. CDR1 KGHSH and CDR2 LQKENI come from the germline V gene. This CDR3 contains 16 residues. CDR3 nucleotide sequence: TGTGCCAGCTCACCTAGCGACTACGGGACAAGGGGTGGCTACACCTTC. Protein product: CASSPSDYGTRGGYTF.

The V call is TRBV6-4, the J call TRBJ1-5; the match to TRBD1 covers 7 bases. This CDR3 is 13 amino acids long. With 6 bases clipped from V and 7 bases from J, the junction kept 6 bases outside the gene matches. Germline V lookup: CDR1 MRHNA, CDR2 SNTAGT. Here the CDR3 reads CASSIWTGQPQHF. The CDR3 coding sequence is TGTGCCAGCAGCATATGGACAGGCCAGCCCCAGCATTTT.

This chain connects TRBV2 to TRBJ2-2, with D perhaps TRBD1 (5 bases). Per the germline V gene, CDR1 is SNHLY and CDR2 is FYNNEI. The CDR3 has 13 amino acids. Trimming took off 10 bases at V and 8 bases at J, with 17 bases between the two ends. CDR3 sequence: CATRPQGFGELFF. CDR3 nucleotides: TGTGCCACGCGACCCCAGGGATTTGGGGAGCTGTTTTTT.

V usage is TRBV19 and J usage is TRBJ1-4, with 10 bases identical to TRBD1. The length of the CDR3 is 14 residues. J lost 7 bases, V lost 8 bases, and 7 bases had no gene match. CDR1 and CDR2 from the germline V gene are LNHDA and SQIVND (reference sequence). This chain's CDR3 is CASDPGQGTEKLFF. For the CDR3, the DNA is TGTGCCAGTGACCCGGGACAGGGGACTGAAAAACTGTTTTTT.

The gene calls are TRBV27 and TRBJ2-7; no firm D call. Looked up from germline, CDR1 is MNHEY and CDR2 is SMNVEV (reference sequence). The CDR3 runs to 14 residues. The ends were cut back, 2 bases at V and 3 bases at J, with 11 bases in the middle. CDR3 DNA: TGTGCCAGCAGTTTAGGGCCAGAGAGCTACGAGCAGTACTTC. Protein product: CASSLGPESYEQYF.

The CDR3 sequence is CASSLPYLGGSSYNEQFF. CDR3 in DNA: TGTGCCAGCAGCTTACCCTACTTAGGGGGTAGCTCCTACAATGAGCAGTTCTTC. The V call is TRBV7-2, the J call TRBJ2-1, with D possibly matching TRBD1 (6 bases). V was cut by 2 bases and J by 0 bases, with 17 bases left in between. The length of the CDR3 is 18 residues. CDR1 and CDR2 (germline): SGHTA, FQGNSA.

The gene calls are TRBV6-5 and TRBJ1-1; tentatively, D is TRBD1 (6 bases). Trimming took 5 bases from V and 0 from J, leaving 10 bases between them. CDR1 and CDR2 (germline): MNHEY, SVGAGI. The CDR3 is made up of 14 amino acids. CDR3 in DNA: TGTGCCAGCAGTAGCCAGGGGATGAACACTGAAGCTTTCTTT. It specifies CASSSQGMNTEAFF.

The chain is built from TRBV27 and TRBJ2-2; 10 positions match TRBD2. The CDR3 is made up of 16 amino acids. Germline lookup yields CDR1 MNHEY and CDR2 SMNVEV (reference sequence). V trimming: 4 bases; J trimming: 5 bases; junction bases outside the gene matches: 7. Here the CDR3 reads CASSSPSGRGTGELFF. The CDR3 nucleotides read TGTGCCAGCAGTTCCCCTAGCGGGAGAGGGACCGGGGAGCTGTTTTTT.